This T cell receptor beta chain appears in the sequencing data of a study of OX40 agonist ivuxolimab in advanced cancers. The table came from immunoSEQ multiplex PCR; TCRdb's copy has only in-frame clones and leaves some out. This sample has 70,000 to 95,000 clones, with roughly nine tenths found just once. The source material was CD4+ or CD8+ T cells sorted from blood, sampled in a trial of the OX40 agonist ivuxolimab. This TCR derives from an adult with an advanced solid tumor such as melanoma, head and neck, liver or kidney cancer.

CDR3 protein: CASSSRVNYNSPLHF. The CDR3 DNA is TGTGCCAGCAGTTCAAGGGTCAACTATAATTCACCCCTCCACTTT. The chain joins TRBV27 to TRBJ1-6; D unclear. Germline V gene lookup returns CDR1 MNHEY and CDR2 SMNVEV (reference sequence). Between the trimmed V and J ends, which lost 4 bases and 3 bases, there was a span of 10 bases. CDR3 length: 15 residues.